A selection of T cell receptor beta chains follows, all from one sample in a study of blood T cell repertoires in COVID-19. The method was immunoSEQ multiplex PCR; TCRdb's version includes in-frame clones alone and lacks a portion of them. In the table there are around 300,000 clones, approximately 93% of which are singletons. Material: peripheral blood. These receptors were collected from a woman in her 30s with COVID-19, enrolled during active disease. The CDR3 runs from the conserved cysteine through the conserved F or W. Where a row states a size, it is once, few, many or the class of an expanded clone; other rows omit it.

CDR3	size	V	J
CASSPIRGTGTNEKLFF	.	TRBV3-1/TRBV3-2	TRBJ1-4
CASSLVWTSGRFSYEQYF	.	TRBV7-2	TRBJ2-7
CASSYADRVETQYF	.	TRBV6-5	TRBJ2-5
CASSPSGSYGYTF	.	TRBV9	TRBJ1-2
CASSEAEGSSGNTIYF	.	TRBV6-1	TRBJ1-3
CSASRLADNEQFF	.	TRBV20-1	TRBJ2-1
CASRPQGANYGYTF	once	TRBV19	TRBJ1-2
CASSRTSYEQYF	.	TRBV7-9	TRBJ2-7
CASSERVTGNGYTF	.	TRBV2	TRBJ1-2
CASGDFYNEQFF	.	TRBV10-1	TRBJ2-1
CASSIGGWILEQDKNIQYF	.	TRBV19	TRBJ2-4
CAWSARLGAEAFF	few	TRBV30	TRBJ1-1
CASSEPQGDNEQFF	.	TRBV2	TRBJ2-1
CASSPDTGVDYTF	.	TRBV18	TRBJ1-2
CASSMGQNTGELFF	.	TRBV5-1	TRBJ2-2
CASSQGFLGLTPQISYEQYF	.	TRBV4-2	TRBJ2-7
CASSPQGTHYGYTF	.	TRBV3-1/TRBV3-2	TRBJ1-2
CASSQEKFGYSYNEQFF	.	TRBV3-1/TRBV3-2	TRBJ2-1
CSVDRREGTEAFF	.	TRBV29-1	TRBJ1-1
CASSPGIAGFYEQYF	.	TRBV27	TRBJ2-7
CASSEVPQGALVRQPQHF	.	TRBV6-1	TRBJ1-5
CASSLDPPFAGLNTEAFF	.	TRBV11-2	TRBJ1-1
CASSQVRYYGYTF	.	TRBV3-1/TRBV3-2	TRBJ1-2
CASSDRESSYEQYF	.	TRBV6-6	TRBJ2-7
CASSQGAVGLSEDGWRFF	.	TRBV18	TRBJ2-1
CASSFNAGPYNEQFF	.	TRBV11-3	TRBJ2-1
CASSNRDRGQSEQYF	.	TRBV25-1	TRBJ2-7
CATSGGQGNTGELFF	.	TRBV24-1	TRBJ2-2
CATSRDLSSYNEQFF	few	TRBV15	TRBJ2-1
CASSFGTGLYEQYF	once	TRBV7-2	TRBJ2-7
CASSFIGSGGNQPQHF	.	TRBV27	TRBJ1-5
CASSLSTGRETQYF	.	TRBV19	TRBJ2-5
CASSPGQGNTEAFF	.	TRBV3-1/TRBV3-2	TRBJ1-1
CASSYSPAGGLNEQFF	.	TRBV6-6	TRBJ2-1
CASTTDRRTEAFF	.	TRBV19	TRBJ1-1
CSVSEGQGNGSPLHF	few	TRBV29-1	TRBJ1-6
CASSLALQSTDTQYF	.	TRBV7-2	TRBJ2-3
CASSERPQGASHNEQFF	.	TRBV7-6	TRBJ2-1
CSVDQDDRPYNEQFF	once	TRBV29-1	TRBJ2-1
CSVSGQDGGFTEAFF	.	TRBV29-1	TRBJ1-1
CASSLGTEFNQPQHF	.	TRBV28	TRBJ1-5